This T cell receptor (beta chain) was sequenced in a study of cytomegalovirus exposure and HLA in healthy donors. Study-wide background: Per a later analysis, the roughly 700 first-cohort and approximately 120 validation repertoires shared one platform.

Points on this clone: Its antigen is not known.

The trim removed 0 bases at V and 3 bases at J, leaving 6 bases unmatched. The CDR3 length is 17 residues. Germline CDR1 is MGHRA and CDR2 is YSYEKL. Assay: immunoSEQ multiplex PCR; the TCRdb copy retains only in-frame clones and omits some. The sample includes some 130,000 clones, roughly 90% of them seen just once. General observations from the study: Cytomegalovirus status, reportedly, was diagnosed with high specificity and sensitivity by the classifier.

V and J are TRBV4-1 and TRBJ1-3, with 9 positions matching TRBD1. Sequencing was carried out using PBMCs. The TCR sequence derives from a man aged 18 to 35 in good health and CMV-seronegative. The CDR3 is CASSQDAGQGLGNTIYF. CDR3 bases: TGCGCCAGCAGCCAAGATGCGGGACAGGGACTTGGAAACACCATATATTTT.